Shown below are 8 T cell receptor beta chains from a single sample sequenced in a study of human T cells and chemical hapten exposure. Time point indicated: pre-sensitization, week 0. Regarding treatment: therapeutic diphenylcyclopropenone sensitization with weekly scalp DPC. MiXCR was run by TCRdb on the RACE reads, yielding one entry per CDR3 protein. Of 50,000 to 65,000 distinct CDR3 sequences listed, 11% are singletons. The material was whole blood, obtained in connection with sensitization to the hapten diphenylcyclopropenone (DPC). The receptors come from a woman aged 35 to 49 with alopecia areata. Some clones in this sample may be carry-over from other donors' samples.

This clonotype was counted between two and nine times. V usage is TRBV29-1 and J usage is TRBJ2-1; TRBD2 matches at 14 bases. The CDR3 is made up of 13 amino acids. CDR1 and CDR2 (germline): SQVTM, ANQGSEA. J gave up 9 bases and V 8 bases, and 6 bases lay outside the gene matches. As DNA, the CDR3 is TGCAGCTCGGGACTAGCGGGAGTAGGTGAGCAGTTCTTC. It codes for CSSGLAGVGEQFF.

V gene TRBV9 combines with J gene TRBJ1-1, with D maybe TRBD1 (5 bases). Germline CDR1 reads SGDLS; CDR2 reads YYNGEE. This CDR3 has 15 residues. V was cut by 0 bases and J by 4 bases, with 13 bases left in between. In nucleotides, the CDR3 is TGTGCCAGCAGCGTAGAAGGCCAGGGAGGCACTGAAGCTTTCTTT. This codes for CASSVEGQGGTEAFF.

By share, this clonotype counts as medium-sized. V is TRBV28 and J is TRBJ2-3; a weak D match, TRBD1 (5 bases). The germline V gene has CDR1 MDHEN and CDR2 SYDVKM. The CDR3 contains 14 residues. V lost 8 bases and J 2 bases, leaving 14 bases between the germline ends. The DNA of the CDR3 is TGTGCCAGCGGTGGGGCGTCCTTCACAGATACGCAGTATTTT. Its protein product is CASGGASFTDTQYF.

This clonotype was detected ten times or more. The J gene is TRBJ1-2, the V gene TRBV7-9; 12 nucleotides align to TRBD1. The V segment lost 2 bases and the J segment 8 bases; nucleotides outside the gene matches: 9. Per germline, CDR1 SEHNR and CDR2 FQNEAQ (reference sequence). The CDR3 is 16 residues long. Here the CDR3 reads CASSLFPGDRGLGYTF. CDR3 sequence (DNA): TGTGCCAGCAGCTTATTCCCCGGGGACAGGGGGCTCGGCTACACCTTC.

This clonotype was seen repeatedly, ten times or more. At one boundary the junction diverges from the germline segment, which might be a read error. The V gene is TRBV29-1, the J gene TRBJ1-1, with TRBD1 matching over 9 bases. This CDR3 spans 11 amino acids. Germline V CDR1 and CDR2: SQVTM, ANQGSEA. In DNA, the CDR3 is TGCAGCGTTGTAGGGGGACAGGGCACAAATTTT. Protein: CSVVGGQGTNF.

This clonotype was counted only a few times. V is TRBV28 and J is TRBJ1-2, with D maybe TRBD1 (6 bases). Trimming removed 6 bases at V and 5 bases at J, with 16 bases between. CDR1 is MDHEN, CDR2 SYDVKM, per germline. The CDR3 is 14 amino acids. CDR3 sequence: CASSSPGAGYGYTF. The CDR3 DNA follows: TGTGCCAGCAGCTCTCCGGGGGCAGGATATGGCTACACCTTC.

As regards this clonotype: Given a much more abundant clone one base away, this may be a read error. The V and J genes are TRBV6-4 and TRBJ1-6; D possibly corresponds to TRBD1 (5 bases). Germline V gene data show CDR1 as MRHNA and CDR2 as SNTAGT. This CDR3 is 13 amino acids long. The V end was cut by 6 bases, the J end by 8 bases, with 11 bases between. The CDR3 region is CASSFVGHSPLHF. The DNA of the CDR3 is TGTGCCAGCAGCTTCGTGGGGCATTCACCCCTCCACTTT.

A few counts support this clonotype. The V and J genes are TRBV24-1 and TRBJ2-1; unclear D gene. Germline V CDR1 and CDR2: KGHDR, SFDVKD. This CDR3 has 13 amino acids. V lost 2 bases and J 6 bases, leaving 7 bases between the germline ends. The CDR3 reads CATSDWGSNEQFF. CDR3 sequence (DNA): TGTGCCACCAGTGATTGGGGATCCAATGAGCAGTTCTTC.